This note documents a single TCR beta chain sequence. TCRdb reanalysed the 5' RACE reads using MiXCR and keeps one entry per CDR3 protein. The profile shows tens of thousands of distinct CDR3 sequences, 28% of them singletons. Germline CDR1 and CDR2: SGHTA and FQGTGA. This CDR3 contains 13 residues. V lost 5 bases and J lost 2, with 10 bases in between. This chain joins TRBV7-3 and TRBJ2-7; TRBD1 might be the D (6 bases). Sequencing input: tumor-infiltrating memory CD4+ T cells sorted from the breast tumor. Subset reported: memory CD4+ T cells, CD4+CD45RO+CD25-. This TCR was sampled from a female donor with breast cancer. Written as DNA, the CDR3 is TGTGCCAGCAGCCGGACAGAGCCCTACGAGCAGTACTTC. Translated, it gives CASSRTEPYEQYF.